These 22 T cell receptor beta chains originate from one sample sequenced in a study of response to subunit inactivated influenza vaccine. TCRdb independently ran MiXCR on the RT-PCR reads; one entry per CDR3 protein. The sample consists of 600,000 to 850,000 distinct CDR3 sequences, less than 15% of them appearing once. Sequenced here: PBMCs from blood, sampled less than 15 days before vaccination. These receptors were taken from a man in his fifties who received an inactivated influenza vaccine.

The gene calls are TRBV9 and TRBJ2-1, with D possibly TRBD2 on 6 matching bases. This CDR3 region has 15 residues. Trimming cost V 0 bases and J 6 bases, with 13 bases left between them. Germline loops: CDR1 SGDLS, CDR2 YYNGEE. The CDR3 bases are TGTGCCAGCAGCGTAGGGGGGGACGGCCTCAATGAGCAGTTCTTC. It yields the protein CASSVGGDGLNEQFF.

The chain joins TRBV29-1 to TRBJ2-5; 9 positions agree with TRBD2. The CDR3 has 14 residues. V was pared by 5 bases and J by 2 bases, with 6 bases of the junction left unmatched. CDR1 and CDR2 from the germline V gene are SQVTM and ANQGSEA. The CDR3 DNA sequence: TGCAGCGTTCGATTAGCGGGGGATCAAGAGACCCAGTACTTC. Its translation is CSVRLAGDQETQYF. Together with reference TRBV29-1 and TRBJ2-5, the CDR3 gives the full variable domain: SAVISQKPSRDICQRGTSLTIQCQVDSQVTMMFWYRQQPGQSLTLIATANQGSEATYESGFVIDKFPISRPNLTFSTLTVSNMSPEDSSIYLCSVRLAGDQETQYFGPGTRLLVL.

This clonotype appeared a few times. The V gene is TRBV5-1, the J gene TRBJ2-5; TRBD2 aligns across 7 bases. This CDR3 is 16 amino acids long. V shed 4 bases, J shed 2 bases, and the junction held 11 bases outside the gene matches. Germline CDR1 is SGHRS and CDR2 is YFSETQ. For the CDR3, the DNA is TGCGCCAGCAGCCTTAATGGGGGAGGGTCTCAAGAGACCCAGTACTTC. This codes for CASSLNGGGSQETQYF.

This chain uses TRBV20-1 with TRBJ1-5; 8 bases align to TRBD1. Trimming cost V 3 bases and J 3 bases; bases outside gene matches: 4. Per germline, CDR1 DFQATT and CDR2 SNEGSKA (reference sequence). The CDR3 contains 14 residues. The CDR3 sequence is CSARTGEVNQPQHF. DNA of the CDR3: TGCAGTGCTAGGACAGGGGAGGTCAATCAGCCCCAGCATTTT.

This clonotype was counted at least ten times. The chain recombines TRBV12-3 or TRBV12-4 with TRBJ2-7; D perhaps matches TRBD1 (5 bases). This CDR3 is 13 amino acids long. The V and J ends lost 1 base and 3 bases respectively, with 7 bases between them. CDR3 coding DNA: TGTGCCAGCAGTTTAGTCAGGGACTACGAGCAGTACTTC. Its translation: CASSLVRDYEQYF.

This clonotype occurred many times. This chain connects TRBV7-9 to TRBJ2-2; D is perhaps TRBD1 or TRBD2 (5 bases each). The germline V and J ends were trimmed by 2 bases and 0 bases, with 7 bases remaining between them. CDR1 SEHNR and CDR2 FQNEAQ come from the germline V gene (reference sequence). The CDR3 covers 15 residues. Written as DNA, the CDR3 is TGTGCCAGCAGCTTACGGGACGCGAACACCGGGGAGCTGTTTTTT. Translation gives CASSLRDANTGELFF.

The rearrangement joins TRBV6-1 to TRBJ1-4; TRBD1 might be the D (5 bases). Germline V gene lookup returns CDR1 MNHNS and CDR2 SASEGT. V lost 8 bases and J lost 8, with 21 bases in between. There are 15 residues in the CDR3. CDR3 DNA: TGTGCCAGCTCGACACGGGAGAGGGGTCGGGAAAAACTGTTTTTT. This gives the protein CASSTRERGREKLFF.

In this sample, this clonotype turned up a few times. The V and J genes are TRBV7-2 and TRBJ2-1; 10 positions agree with TRBD2. Germline CDR1 and CDR2: SGHTA and FQGNSA. Unmatched junction bases numbered 10, after V lost 5 bases and J lost 12 bases. This CDR3 region has 14 residues. This CDR3 is CASSRNLAGELQFF. CDR3 DNA sequence: TGTGCCAGCAGCAGGAACCTAGCGGGAGAGTTGCAGTTCTTC.

The chain has TRBV7-9 and TRBJ1-1; D not certain. The V end lost 1 base, the J end lost 0 bases, and 12 bases lay between the germline ends. Germline V gives CDR1 SEHNR, CDR2 FQNEAQ (reference sequence). This CDR3 spans 16 amino acids. The CDR3 bases are TGTGCCAGCAGCTTAGATTCCGGGTTCCTGAACACTGAAGCTTTCTTT. It codes for CASSLDSGFLNTEAFF.

The table lists this clonotype with many counts. The CDR3 loop is CASSFLAGGVNNEQFF. CDR3 bases: TGCGCCAGCAGCTTTCTAGCGGGGGGGGTCAACAATGAGCAGTTCTTC. This sequence joins TRBV5-1 and TRBJ2-1, with 12 bases that match TRBD2. The V gene end was trimmed by 2 bases and the J gene end by 5 bases; junction bases not matched to a gene: 5. Looked up from germline, CDR1 is SGHRS and CDR2 is YFSETQ. CDR3 length equals 16 residues.

This clonotype has just a few counts. This chain connects TRBV7-2 to TRBJ2-1; 12 bases match TRBD2. The CDR3 extends over 18 amino acids. The V and J ends lost 0 bases and 8 bases, in that order; junction bases with no gene match: 11. Per germline, CDR1 SGHTA and CDR2 FQGNSA. The CDR3 spells CASSLARASGRASHEQFF. The CDR3 coding sequence is TGTGCCAGCAGCTTAGCGCGGGCTAGCGGGAGGGCTTCGCATGAGCAGTTCTTC. Complete variable domain (other parts from reference TRBV7-2 and TRBJ2-1): GAGVSQSPSNKVTEKGKDVELRCDPISGHTALYWYRQSLGQGLEFLIYFQGNSAPDKSGLPSDRFSAERTGGSVSTLTIQRTQQEDSAVYLCASSLARASGRASHEQFFGPGTRLTVL.

This clonotype was counted many times. The genes are TRBV3-1 and TRBJ2-7, with D possibly called TRBD1 or TRBD2 (5 bases each). Germline assignment: CDR1 LGHDT and CDR2 YNNKEL (reference sequence). This CDR3 contains 12 residues. V dropped 1 base and J dropped 6 bases, with 7 bases sitting between them. The CDR3 here is CASSQVGTEQYF. Written as DNA, the CDR3 is TGTGCCAGCAGCCAAGTCGGGACCGAGCAGTACTTC.

This clonotype was counted between two and nine times. CDR3 region: CASRPGQSGYTF. The CDR3 nucleotides are TGTGCCAGCAGGCCAGGACAGTCTGGCTACACCTTC. V is TRBV7-9 and J is TRBJ1-2, with a possible D match to TRBD1 (6 bases). Trimming shortened V by 6 bases and J by 7 bases, and 12 bases separated the two germline ends. The germline V gene has CDR1 SEHNR and CDR2 FQNEAQ (reference sequence). The CDR3 has 12 amino acids.

This clonotype was seen more than once but under ten times. The V call is TRBV5-5, the J call TRBJ2-3; D is possibly TRBD1 or TRBD2 (5 bases each). Germline CDR1 and CDR2: SGHKS and YYEKEE (reference sequence). The V and J ends lost 6 bases and 6 bases respectively, with 20 bases between them. There are 15 residues in the CDR3. CDR3: CASTVGLGRVDTQYF. The CDR3 nucleotides are TGTGCCAGCACTGTGGGGTTGGGGCGGGTGGATACGCAGTATTTT.

This clonotype was seen ten or more times. The chain recombines TRBV29-1 with TRBJ2-3; 9 bases map to TRBD1. The CDR3 consists of 14 residues. Germline V gene lookup returns CDR1 SQVTM and CDR2 ANQGSEA. J gave up 1 base and V 7 bases, and 6 bases lay outside the gene matches. The CDR3 DNA follows: TGCAGCGCCACGTGGGACAGGGGCACAGATACGCAGTATTTT. This sequence encodes CSATWDRGTDTQYF.

The V call is TRBV20-1, the J call TRBJ2-2; tentative D call: TRBD2 (5 bases). Germline V CDR1 and CDR2: DFQATT, SNEGSKA (reference sequence). V was clipped by 3 bases and J by 6 bases, with 11 bases between them. There are 13 residues in the CDR3. CDR3 protein: CSASGVEAGELFF. For the CDR3, the DNA is TGCAGTGCTAGCGGCGTGGAGGCCGGGGAGCTGTTTTTT.

This clonotype was counted a few times. The V gene is TRBV29-1, the J gene TRBJ2-1; TRBD1 or TRBD2 may be the D gene (5 bases each). The CDR3 totals 12 residues. Germline loops: CDR1 SQVTM, CDR2 ANQGSEA. V lost 8 bases to trimming and J lost 10 bases, with 18 bases between them. CDR3 sequence: CSTEEGYQEQFF. CDR3 coding DNA: TGCAGCACCGAAGAGGGGTACCAGGAGCAGTTCTTC.

The chain carries TRBV20-1 and TRBJ2-1, with TRBD1 as a possible D gene (6 bases). CDR3 size: 12 residues. Germline CDR1 reads DFQATT; CDR2 reads SNEGSKA (reference sequence). V gave up 3 bases and J gave up 13 bases, with 16 bases separating them. In DNA, the CDR3 is TGCAGTGCTAGTACCCCCGACAGGCTCCAGTTCTTC. Translation gives CSASTPDRLQFF.

In its sample, this clonotype was seen a few times. V gene TRBV6-6 combines with J gene TRBJ1-4, with D unresolved. Deletions cut 5 bases from V and 4 bases from J, with 5 bases between. CDR3 length: 12 amino acids. The germline V gene has CDR1 MNHNY and CDR2 SVGAGI (reference sequence). The DNA for the CDR3 is TGTGCCAGCAGTCGGTTTAATGAAAAACTGTTTTTT. This gives the protein CASSRFNEKLFF.

This clonotype came up many times. A read error may account for a junction end that differs from germline. This chain links TRBV7-2 with TRBJ1-2; perhaps TRBD1 as D (6 bases). The CDR3 is 11 residues long. Per germline, CDR1 SGHTA and CDR2 FQGNSA. Here the CDR3 DNA reads TGTGCCAGCAGTCAGGGGACTCGCTGTATCTTC. It is translated as CASSQGTRCIF.

The chain employs TRBV15 and TRBJ1-5; D might be TRBD1 (6 bases). Trimming left V 0 bases short and J 4 bases short, with 10 bases between. CDR1 LNHNV and CDR2 YYDKDF come from the germline V gene (reference sequence). The CDR3 extends over 15 amino acids. The CDR3 bases are TGTGCCACCAGCAGAGACAGGGGCCAAAATCAGCCCCAGCATTTT. As protein: CATSRDRGQNQPQHF. The entire variable domain, with the rest obtained from reference TRBV15 and TRBJ1-5, is as follows: DAMVIQNPRYQVTQFGKPVTLSCSQTLNHNVMYWYQQKSSQAPKLLFHYYDKDFNNEADTPDNFQSRRPNTSFCFLDIRSPGLGDTAMYLCATSRDRGQNQPQHFGDGTRLSIL.

The J gene is TRBJ2-2, the V gene TRBV24-1; 7 bases line up with TRBD2. Germline CDR1 KGHDR, CDR2 SFDVKD. V trimming: 4 bases; J trimming: 4 bases; junction bases outside the gene matches: 5. The CDR3 has 15 residues. CDR3 bases: TGTGCCACCAGTGAGCGGGAGTGGGGCACCGGGGAGCTGTTTTTT. Translated, it gives CATSEREWGTGELFF.